The entry below gives a single TCR beta chain sequence along with its context. No antigen is known for it. This CDR3 is 13 amino acids long. CDR1 is MNHNY and CDR2 is SVGAGI in the germline V gene (reference sequence). The ends were cut back, 5 bases at V and 2 bases at J, with 10 bases in the middle. The data stem from a study of regulatory T cells. Overall study findings and caveats: Hydrophobic residues at CDR3 positions 6 and 7 were enriched in conventional CD4+ T cells of CD3G-deficient patients.

Amplification used 52 TRBV primers and 13 TRBJ primers. Sequenced by immunoSEQ multiplex PCR; TCRdb stores in-frame clones only, minus some. The repertoire holds approximately 29,000 clones, with 93% as singletons. The TCR was taken from a child aged 2-15 years with CD3G deficiency. The chain uses TRBV6-6 and TRBJ2-7; a possible D gene is TRBD2 (6 bases). Source material: conventional CD4+ T cells sorted from blood. This chain's CDR3 is CASSRGVAYEQYF. In DNA form, the CDR3 reads TGTGCCAGCAGTCGCGGGGTCGCCTACGAGCAGTACTTC.